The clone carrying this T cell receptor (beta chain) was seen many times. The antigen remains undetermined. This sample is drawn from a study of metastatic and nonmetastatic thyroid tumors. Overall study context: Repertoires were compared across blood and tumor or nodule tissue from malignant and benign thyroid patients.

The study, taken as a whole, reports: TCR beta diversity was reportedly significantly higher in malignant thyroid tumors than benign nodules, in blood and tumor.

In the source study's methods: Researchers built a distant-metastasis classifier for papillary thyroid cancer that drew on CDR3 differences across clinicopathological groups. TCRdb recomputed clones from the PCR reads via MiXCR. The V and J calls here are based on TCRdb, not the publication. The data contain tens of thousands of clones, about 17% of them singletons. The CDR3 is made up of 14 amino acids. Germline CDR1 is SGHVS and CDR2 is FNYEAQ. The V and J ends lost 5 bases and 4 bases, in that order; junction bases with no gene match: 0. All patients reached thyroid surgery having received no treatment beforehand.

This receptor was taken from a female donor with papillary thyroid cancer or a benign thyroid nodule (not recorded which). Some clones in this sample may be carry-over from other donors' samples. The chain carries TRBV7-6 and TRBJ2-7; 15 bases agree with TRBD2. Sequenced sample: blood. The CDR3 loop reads CASSGLAGGYEQYF. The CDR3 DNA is TGTGCCAGCAGCGGACTAGCGGGAGGGTACGAGCAGTACTTC.